One and the same sample provided the 8 T cell receptor beta chains below, sequenced in a study of long-term antiretroviral therapy in people with HIV. Assay version v3.0 of immunoSEQ was used, and it was run at survey level. Only in-frame clones appear in the TCRdb table, and some are missing; sequencing was by immunoSEQ multiplex PCR. The sample records tens of thousands of clones, roughly four fifths being singletons. The source was unsorted PBMCs, collected 0.5 years before starting antiretroviral therapy. Every receptor here comes from a man aged 35 to 55 with HIV.

V and J are TRBV11-2 and TRBJ2-5; D gene ambiguous. Between the trimmed V and J ends, which lost 5 bases and 1 base, there was a span of 11 bases. The CDR3 is 14 amino acids. Per the germline V gene, CDR1 is SGHAT and CDR2 is FQNNGV. CDR3 DNA sequence: TGTGCCAGCAGCCCAGAAGCCAGCCAAGAGACCCAGTACTTC. It codes for CASSPEASQETQYF.

The CDR3 DNA is TGTGCCACCAGCAGAGATCTGGGGGGCAATCAGCCCCAGCATTTT. Translation: CATSRDLGGNQPQHF. The rearrangement joins TRBV15 to TRBJ1-5; possibly TRBD1 for D (5 bases). V dropped 0 bases and J dropped 2 bases, with 8 bases sitting between them. Germline V CDR1 and CDR2: LNHNV, YYDKDF (reference sequence). The CDR3 consists of 15 residues.

V gene TRBV4-3 combines with J gene TRBJ2-7; D unresolved. Trimming cost V 4 bases and J 3 bases, with 13 bases left between them. The CDR3 has 14 amino acids. Germline V gene lookup returns CDR1 LGHNA and CDR2 YSLEER. The CDR3 here is CASSPGSWDYEQYF. The CDR3 coding sequence is TGCGCCAGCAGCCCCGGGTCCTGGGACTACGAGCAGTACTTC.

The J gene is TRBJ1-2, the V gene TRBV18; tentatively, D is TRBD1 (6 bases). The V end lost 2 bases, the J end lost 7 bases, and 11 bases lay between the germline ends. Germline V CDR1 and CDR2: KGHSH, LQKENI. The CDR3 runs to 13 residues. In DNA, the CDR3 is TGTGCCAGCTCACCAAGGACAGAGTTTGGCTACACCTTC. Translated: CASSPRTEFGYTF.

The chain recombines TRBV7-2 with TRBJ2-7; unclear D gene. This CDR3 has 15 amino acids. Trimming removed 4 bases from V and 3 bases from J, with 16 bases in between. Germline CDR1 and CDR2: SGHTA and FQGNSA. DNA for the CDR3: TGTGCCAGCAGCTCCTCCGCAGGAGTTATCTACGAGCAGTACTTC. Translation gives CASSSSAGVIYEQYF.

This clone was seen a few times. V is TRBV4-1 and J is TRBJ1-1, with 10 bases identical to TRBD1. V gave up 7 bases and J gave up 0 bases; unmatched junction bases: 5. CDR1 and CDR2 from the germline V gene are MGHRA and YSYEKL. The CDR3 spans 15 residues. DNA for the CDR3: TGCGCCAGCACCGACAGGGGGCAGATGAACACTGAAGCTTTCTTT. As protein: CASTDRGQMNTEAFF.

Only a few counts were recorded for this clone. J is TRBJ1-2 and V is TRBV2; D not resolved. Germline CDR1 reads SNHLY; CDR2 reads FYNNEI. V was clipped by 6 bases and J by 8 bases, with 10 bases between them. The CDR3 is 11 residues long. In nucleotides, the CDR3 is TGTGCCAGCAGATTGGAGGACGGCTACACCTTC. Its protein product is CASRLEDGYTF.

The V gene is TRBV7-8, the J gene TRBJ1-5, with D maybe TRBD1 (6 bases). The CDR3 runs to 15 residues. The V end was cut by 5 bases, the J end by 3 bases, with 14 bases between. Germline V gene sequence: CDR1 SGHVS, CDR2 FQNEAQ. The CDR3 coding sequence is TGTGCCAGCAGCGCCTTGGGGGGCTACAATCAGCCCCAGCATTTT. Its translation is CASSALGGYNQPQHF.